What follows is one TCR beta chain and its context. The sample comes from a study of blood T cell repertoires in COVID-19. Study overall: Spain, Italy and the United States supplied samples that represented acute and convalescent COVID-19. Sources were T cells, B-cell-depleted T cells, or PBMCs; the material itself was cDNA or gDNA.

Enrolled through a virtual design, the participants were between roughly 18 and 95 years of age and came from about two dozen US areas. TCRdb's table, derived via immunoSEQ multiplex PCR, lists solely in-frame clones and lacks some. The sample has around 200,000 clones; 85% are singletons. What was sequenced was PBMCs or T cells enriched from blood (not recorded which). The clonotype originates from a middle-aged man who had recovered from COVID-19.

The CDR3 region is CASTLGTGSGEKLFF. CDR3 in DNA: TGTGCCAGCACCCTAGGGACAGGGAGTGGTGAAAAACTGTTTTTT. This rearrangement joins TRBV3-1 (or the pseudogene TRBV3-2) to TRBJ1-4, with 9 bases lining up with TRBD1. This CDR3 comprises 15 residues. Trimming removed 7 bases from V and 7 bases from J; junction bases left unmatched: 10. Per the germline V gene, CDR1 is LGHDT and CDR2 is YNNKEL (reference sequence).